This TCR beta chain was recorded in a study of blood T cell repertoires in COVID-19. The overall study: Samples came from the United States, Italy and Spain, spanning acute and convalescent COVID-19.

Some clones are missing from TCRdb's copy, which holds only in-frame ones; the method was immunoSEQ multiplex PCR. The table records around 300,000 clones, around 90% of them present only once. The CDR3 runs to 15 residues. V lost 0 bases and J 7 bases, leaving 15 bases between the germline ends. Germline CDR1 and CDR2: LGHNA and YSLEER. Sequenced input: PBMCs or T cells enriched from blood (not recorded which). The TCR originated in a woman in her thirties or forties who had recovered from COVID-19. The chain carries TRBV4-3 and TRBJ1-2; the D gene is possibly TRBD1 (6 bases). DNA for the CDR3: TGCGCCAGCAGCCAAGATAACAGGGCCCCTTTTGGCTACACCTTC. Its protein product is CASSQDNRAPFGYTF.